These 13 T cell receptor beta chains were sequenced from one sample in a study of blood T cell repertoires in COVID-19. Libraries were prepared by immunoSEQ multiplex PCR; TCRdb keeps only in-frame clonotypes and omits some of them. The sample includes hundreds of thousands of clones, 86% of them seen just once. What was sequenced was peripheral blood. The receptors here all came from a woman aged 25-40 years with active or convalescent COVID-19.

V is TRBV6-5 and J is TRBJ1-6; 8 positions agree with TRBD1. V lost 4 bases to trimming and J lost 6 bases; unmatched junction nucleotides: 2. This CDR3 is 14 amino acids long. In germline, CDR1 is MNHEY, CDR2 SVGAGI. DNA for the CDR3: TGTGCCAGCAGTTTGACAGGGGTTAATTCACCCCTCCACTTT. Translating it yields CASSLTGVNSPLHF.

The rearrangement links TRBV6-2 or TRBV6-3 to TRBJ2-2; tentatively, D is TRBD1 (6 bases). The CDR3 covers 14 residues. With 4 bases removed from V and 6 bases from J, the gap between germline ends came to 12 bases. CDR1 MNHEY and CDR2 SVGEGT come from the germline V gene. CDR3 sequence: CASSFYREAGELFF. The DNA of the CDR3 is TGTGCCAGCAGTTTCTACAGGGAAGCCGGGGAGCTGTTTTTT.

Concerning this clone: A junction end diverges from the germline sequence, so it may reflect a read error. The chain carries TRBV5-6 and TRBJ2-7, with D tentatively TRBD1 (6 bases). Germline V gene lookup returns CDR1 SGHDT and CDR2 YYEEEE. This CDR3 spans 12 amino acids. This chain's CDR3 is CASSSPDRDLHF. The CDR3 nucleotides are TGTGCCAGCAGCTCGCCGGACAGAGATCTTCACTTC.

This clone occurred a few times. The chain is built from TRBV2 and TRBJ1-2; the D is unclear. The CDR3 covers 11 residues. The V end was cut by 7 bases, the J end by 3 bases, with 6 bases between. From germline, CDR1 is SNHLY and CDR2 FYNNEI. The CDR3 loop reads CASTRDYGYTF. In DNA form, the CDR3 reads TGTGCCAGCACCCGGGACTATGGCTACACCTTC.

J is TRBJ2-5 and V is TRBV6-5; 8 bases are a match to TRBD2. CDR1 and CDR2 from the germline V gene are MNHEY and SVGAGI. Germline trimming cut 6 bases from V and 4 bases from J; bases unmatched to any gene: 4. The CDR3 loop spans 13 amino acids. For the CDR3, the DNA is TGTGCCAGCAGCGACCTAGCGGGAGAGACCCAGTACTTC. This sequence encodes CASSDLAGETQYF.

The sample holds one count of this clone. The chain employs TRBV5-1 and TRBJ1-1, with 8 bases that match TRBD1. CDR1 and CDR2 from the germline V gene are SGHRS and YFSETQ. The CDR3 is 16 amino acids. Trimming at V came to 1 base and at J to 0 bases, leaving 5 bases not matched to a gene. In DNA form, the CDR3 reads TGCGCCAGCAGCTTGCAGACAGGGGACATGAACACTGAAGCTTTCTTT. This sequence encodes CASSLQTGDMNTEAFF.

This chain uses TRBV4-2 with TRBJ2-1; no reliable D call. The CDR3 consists of 15 residues. From germline, CDR1 is LGHNA and CDR2 YNFKEQ. Trimming removed 0 bases at V and 1 base at J, with 7 bases between. The CDR3 region has the DNA TGTGCCAGCAGCCAAGAGGGCCAGTCCTACAATGAGCAGTTCTTC. Encoded protein: CASSQEGQSYNEQFF.

The chain is built from TRBV9 and TRBJ1-3; a possible D gene is TRBD1 (5 bases). Germline loops: CDR1 SGDLS, CDR2 YYNGEE. V lost 3 bases to trimming and J lost 0 bases, with 13 bases between them. The CDR3 is 16 residues long. The CDR3 here is CASSESKTVSGNTIYF. The CDR3 DNA reads as TGTGCCAGCAGCGAGTCCAAGACAGTCTCTGGAAACACCATATATTTT.

V usage is TRBV4-1 and J usage is TRBJ2-7; TRBD2 aligns across 7 bases. Germline assignment: CDR1 MGHRA and CDR2 YSYEKL. This CDR3 is built from 14 residues. With V trimmed by 2 bases and J by 6 bases, 7 bases remained unmatched. CDR3 amino acids: CASSQFEGTTEQYF. CDR3 in DNA: TGCGCCAGCAGCCAATTTGAAGGGACTACCGAGCAGTACTTC.

This clone has only one observation. The J gene is TRBJ2-1, the V gene TRBV7-2; 8 nucleotides match TRBD2. CDR1 is SGHTA, CDR2 FQGNSA, per germline. With V trimmed by 0 bases and J by 1 base, 2 bases remained unmatched. The CDR3 is 16 residues long. The CDR3 protein is CASSLASSGSYNEQFF. The CDR3 DNA sequence: TGTGCCAGCAGCTTAGCATCTAGCGGGTCCTACAATGAGCAGTTCTTC.

In DNA form, the CDR3 reads TGTGCCAGCAGCCAGGGCTTAGTGGTCTACGAGCAGTACTTC. Its protein is CASSQGLVVYEQYF. The rearrangement joins TRBV4-2 to TRBJ2-7; D gene ambiguous. The CDR3 spans 14 residues. Germline V gene sequence: CDR1 LGHNA, CDR2 YNFKEQ. Deletions cut 3 bases from V and 3 bases from J, with 12 bases between.

The genes are TRBV14 and TRBJ2-7; D might be TRBD1 (5 bases). V lost 1 base and J 4 bases, leaving 11 bases between the germline ends. The CDR3 contains 14 residues. Germline V gene sequence: CDR1 SGHDN, CDR2 FVKESK. The CDR3 nucleotides are TGTGCCAGCAGCCAAGCCTCACAGGCTTACGAGCAGTACTTC. This codes for CASSQASQAYEQYF.

This sequence joins TRBV10-3 and TRBJ2-1; D is unresolved. The V end was cut by 6 bases, the J end by 5 bases, with 14 bases between. Germline V gives CDR1 ENHRY, CDR2 SYGVKD. CDR3 length: 14 amino acids. The chain's CDR3 is CAIRQDAADNEQFF. The CDR3 nucleotides read TGTGCCATCAGACAAGACGCGGCGGACAATGAGCAGTTCTTC.